This T cell receptor (beta chain) was documented in a study of cytomegalovirus exposure and HLA in healthy donors. It was with 60 Vbeta and 13 Jbeta primers that the PCR ran. The table came from immunoSEQ multiplex PCR; TCRdb's copy has only in-frame clones and leaves some out. Seen here are about 160,000 clones, 70% to 80% observed once, and the top ten hold roughly 9.7%. V shed 4 bases, J shed 0 bases, and the junction held 7 bases outside the gene matches. The germline gives CDR1 SGHRS, CDR2 YFSETQ. The CDR3 runs to 15 residues. In the case of this clone: The target antigen is unknown.

Study outcomes and limitations: Reportedly, cytomegalovirus status was diagnosed with high sensitivity and specificity.

The TCR originated in a man between 18 and 35 years old in good health and CMV-seropositive. The V gene is TRBV5-1, the J gene TRBJ2-7, with 7 bases identical to TRBD1. Sequenced: PBMCs. CDR3 sequence: CASSLGQKSSYEQYF. CDR3 DNA sequence: TGCGCCAGCAGCCTGGGACAGAAAAGCTCCTACGAGCAGTACTTC.